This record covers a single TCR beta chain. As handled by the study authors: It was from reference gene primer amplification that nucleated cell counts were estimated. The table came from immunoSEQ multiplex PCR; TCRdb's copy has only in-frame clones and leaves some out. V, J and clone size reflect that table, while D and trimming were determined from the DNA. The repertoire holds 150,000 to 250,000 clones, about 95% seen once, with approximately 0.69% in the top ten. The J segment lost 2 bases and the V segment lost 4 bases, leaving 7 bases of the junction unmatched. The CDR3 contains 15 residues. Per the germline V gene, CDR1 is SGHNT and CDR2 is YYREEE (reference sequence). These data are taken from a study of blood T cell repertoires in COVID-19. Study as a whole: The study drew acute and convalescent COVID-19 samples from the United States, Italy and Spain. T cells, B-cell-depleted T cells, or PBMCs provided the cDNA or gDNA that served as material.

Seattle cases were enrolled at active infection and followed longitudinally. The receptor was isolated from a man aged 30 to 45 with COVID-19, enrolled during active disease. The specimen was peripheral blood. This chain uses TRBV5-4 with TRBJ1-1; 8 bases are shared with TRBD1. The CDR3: CASSPETGANTEAFF. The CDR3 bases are TGTGCCAGCAGCCCAGAGACAGGGGCTAACACTGAAGCTTTCTTT.